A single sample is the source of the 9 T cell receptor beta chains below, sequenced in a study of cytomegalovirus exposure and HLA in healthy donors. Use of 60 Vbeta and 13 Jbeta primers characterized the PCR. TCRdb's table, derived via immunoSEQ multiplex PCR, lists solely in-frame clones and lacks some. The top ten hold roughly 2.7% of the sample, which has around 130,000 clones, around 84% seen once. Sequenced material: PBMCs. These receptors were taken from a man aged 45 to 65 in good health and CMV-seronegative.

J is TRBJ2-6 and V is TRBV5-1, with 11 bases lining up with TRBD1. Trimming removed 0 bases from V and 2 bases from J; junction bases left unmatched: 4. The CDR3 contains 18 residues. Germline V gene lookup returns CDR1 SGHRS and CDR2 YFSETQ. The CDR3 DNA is TGCGCCAGCAGCTTGGAAGGACAGGGGGCGCCTGGGGCCAACGTCCTGACTTTC. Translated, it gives CASSLEGQGAPGANVLTF. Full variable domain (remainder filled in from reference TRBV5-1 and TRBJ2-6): KAGVTQTPRYLIKTRGQQVTLSCSPISGHRSVSWYQQTPGQGLQFLFEYFSETQRNKGNFPGRFSGRQFSNSRSEMNVSTLELGDSALYLCASSLEGQGAPGANVLTFGAGSRLTVL.

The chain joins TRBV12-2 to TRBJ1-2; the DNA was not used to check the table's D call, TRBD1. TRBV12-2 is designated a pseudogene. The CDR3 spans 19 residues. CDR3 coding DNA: TGTGCAAGTCGCTTATTTCCTGACAGGGAGTGGGCTTGGGGCTATGGCTACACCTTC. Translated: CASRLFPDREWAWGYGYTF.

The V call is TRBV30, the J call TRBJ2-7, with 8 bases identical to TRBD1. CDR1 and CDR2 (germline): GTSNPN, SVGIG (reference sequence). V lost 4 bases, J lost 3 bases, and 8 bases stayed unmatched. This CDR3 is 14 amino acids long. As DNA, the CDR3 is TGTGCCTGGATTAGAACAGGACAGGGCTACGAGCAGTACTTC. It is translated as CAWIRTGQGYEQYF.

The CDR3, as DNA: TGTGCCAGCTCACCGGGACAGGGTGTTAGTTCACCCCTCCACTTT. Translation gives CASSPGQGVSSPLHF. V is TRBV18 and J is TRBJ1-6; 9 bases match TRBD1. This CDR3 has 15 amino acids. The V gene's germline CDR1 is KGHSH and CDR2 LQKENI. The J segment lost 9 bases and the V segment lost 3 bases, leaving 6 bases of the junction unmatched.

The CDR3 DNA sequence: TGCGCCAGCAGCCAGTGGACAGGGGGTAGGAACACTGAAGCTTTCTTT. This translates into CASSQWTGGRNTEAFF. J is TRBJ1-1 and V is TRBV4-1; 10 positions agree with TRBD1. The CDR3 is 16 amino acids. CDR1 and CDR2 (germline): MGHRA, YSYEKL. The J segment lost 1 base and the V segment lost 3 bases, leaving 5 bases of the junction unmatched.

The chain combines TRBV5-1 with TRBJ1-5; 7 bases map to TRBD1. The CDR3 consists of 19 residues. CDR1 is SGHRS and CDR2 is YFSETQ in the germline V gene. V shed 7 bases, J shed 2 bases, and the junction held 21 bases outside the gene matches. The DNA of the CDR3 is TGCGCCAGCGCGACCGGACTTTTTCGGGGGACAGTGGGCAATCAGCCCCAGCATTTT. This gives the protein CASATGLFRGTVGNQPQHF.

The CDR3 bases are TGTGCCTGGAGTGTAGGGGGTGGCGATACGCAGTATTTT. Translating gives CAWSVGGGDTQYF. This chain connects TRBV30 to TRBJ2-3; D is perhaps TRBD1 (6 bases). V was trimmed by 0 bases and J by 6 bases, leaving 10 bases between them. The CDR3 has 13 residues. Germline loops: CDR1 GTSNPN, CDR2 SVGIG (reference sequence). Looking up the rest from reference TRBV30 and TRBJ2-3 gives the full variable domain: SQTIHQWPATLVQPVGSPLSLECTVEGTSNPNLYWYRQAAGRGLQLLFYSVGIGQISSEVPQNLSASRPQDRQFILSSKKLLLSDSGFYLCAWSVGGGDTQYFGPGTRLTVL.

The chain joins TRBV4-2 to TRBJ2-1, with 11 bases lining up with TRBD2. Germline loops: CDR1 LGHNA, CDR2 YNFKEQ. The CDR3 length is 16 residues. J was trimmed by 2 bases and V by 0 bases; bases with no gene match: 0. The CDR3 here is CASSQEGLAAYNEQFF. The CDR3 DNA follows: TGTGCCAGCAGCCAAGAGGGACTAGCGGCCTACAATGAGCAGTTCTTC.

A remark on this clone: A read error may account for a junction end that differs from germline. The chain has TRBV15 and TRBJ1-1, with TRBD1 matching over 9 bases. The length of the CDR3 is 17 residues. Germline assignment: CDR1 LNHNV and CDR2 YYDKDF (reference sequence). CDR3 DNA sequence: TGTGCCACCTCTGAAACAGGGGGCCTAACCGGACTCACTCAAGCTTTCTTT. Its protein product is CATSETGGLTGLTQAFF.